The 26 T cell receptor beta chains below all came from one sample that was sequenced in a study of siplizumab effects on memory and regulatory T cells. Profiling relied on immunoSEQ multiplex PCR, and the TCRdb table lists in-frame clones only, not all of them. Among roughly 120,000 clones listed, approximately 94% were seen once. Input material: non-Treg CD4+ T cells sorted from blood. The receptor set was obtained from a human donor in good health.

The J gene is TRBJ1-4, the V gene TRBV25-1; TRBD1 matches at 8 bases. CDR1 and CDR2 (germline): MGHDK, SYGVNS. J gave up 5 bases and V 3 bases, and 2 bases lay outside the gene matches. The CDR3 is made up of 14 amino acids. CDR3 sequence (DNA): TGTGCCAGCAGTGACGACAGGGGAAATGAAAAACTGTTTTTT. Amino acid sequence: CASSDDRGNEKLFF.

The chain recombines TRBV4-1 with TRBJ2-7, with TRBD1 matching over 9 bases. Losses at the gene ends were 3 bases for V and 2 bases for J; bases not matched to a gene: 5. CDR3 length equals 15 residues. Germline CDR1 and CDR2: MGHRA and YSYEKL. The CDR3 region is CASSHAGTGPYEQYF. CDR3 DNA sequence: TGCGCCAGCAGCCACGCCGGGACAGGGCCCTACGAGCAGTACTTC.

In its sample, this clone was seen a few times. The rearrangement joins TRBV6-6 to TRBJ2-1; possible D gene TRBD1, 6 bases. V was pared by 5 bases and J by 7 bases, with 18 bases between. The CDR3 extends over 15 amino acids. The V gene's germline CDR1 is MNHNY and CDR2 SVGAGI (reference sequence). The CDR3 coding sequence is TGTGCCAGCAGTCACGAGGGACAAGCTTTTAATGAGCAGTTCTTC. Its protein product is CASSHEGQAFNEQFF.

The chain joins TRBV7-9 to TRBJ2-5; no reliable D call. The CDR3 has 13 residues. Germline V gene data show CDR1 as SEHNR and CDR2 as FQNEAQ (reference sequence). V lost 2 bases and J lost 4, with 8 bases in between. Written as DNA, the CDR3 is TGTGCCAGCAGCTTAAGGGCCGTAGAGACCCAGTACTTC. Translated, it gives CASSLRAVETQYF.

This chain joins TRBV6-5 and TRBJ2-7, with 8 bases identical to TRBD1. V was clipped by 6 bases and J by 0 bases; unmatched bases: 7. Germline CDR1 reads MNHEY; CDR2 reads SVGAGI. The CDR3 has 15 residues. CDR3 sequence reads: CASRKSGTGSYEQYF. The CDR3 DNA reads TGTGCCAGCAGAAAATCCGGGACAGGCTCCTACGAGCAGTACTTC.

The chain combines TRBV7-6 with TRBJ2-3; no reliable D call. The germline V and J ends were trimmed by 0 bases and 5 bases, with 12 bases remaining between them. Germline V gene lookup returns CDR1 SGHVS and CDR2 FNYEAQ. The CDR3 sequence is 15 residues long. CDR3 amino acids: CASSLATGSGDTQYF. The CDR3 bases are TGTGCCAGCAGCTTAGCGACCGGGTCGGGAGATACGCAGTATTTT.

The rearrangement uses TRBV7-2 and TRBJ2-7, with TRBD2 as a possible D gene (7 bases). V lost 1 base, J lost 4 bases, and 11 bases lay in between. The CDR3 is 14 amino acids. CDR1 is SGHTA and CDR2 is FQGNSA in the germline V gene. The CDR3 bases are TGTGCCAGCAGCTTAGGCGGGGGCCTATACGAGCAGTACTTC. It codes for CASSLGGGLYEQYF.

The genes are TRBV29-1 and TRBJ2-3, with D unclear. The V gene's germline CDR1 is SQVTM and CDR2 ANQGSEA. The V end lost 0 bases, the J end lost 2 bases, and 6 bases lay between the germline ends. The CDR3 sequence is 13 residues long. The CDR3 sequence is CSVEEQITDTQYF. As DNA, the CDR3 is TGCAGCGTTGAAGAGCAGATCACAGATACGCAGTATTTT.

The genes are TRBV2 and TRBJ2-3, with D possibly being TRBD1 (6 bases). Germline V gene data show CDR1 as SNHLY and CDR2 as FYNNEI. V gave up 6 bases and J gave up 6 bases, with 16 bases separating them. The CDR3 spans 14 residues. CDR3 in amino acids: CASRLTTGGDTQYF. The CDR3 region has the DNA TGTGCCAGCAGGCTAACGACAGGCGGGGATACGCAGTATTTT.

V and J are TRBV5-6 and TRBJ2-7; possible D gene TRBD2, 6 bases. The germline V and J ends were trimmed by 0 bases and 4 bases, with 17 bases remaining between them. Germline CDR1 SGHDT, CDR2 YYEEEE. This CDR3 has 16 residues. As DNA, the CDR3 is TGTGCCAGCAGCTTGGAGGTAGGAGGGGCGAAGTACGAGCAGTACTTC. It translates to CASSLEVGGAKYEQYF.

The chain has TRBV5-1 and TRBJ2-7; 9 bases line up with TRBD1. The CDR3 has 14 residues. V shed 3 bases and J 4 bases; nucleotides not matched to a gene: 5. Germline lookup yields CDR1 SGHRS and CDR2 YFSETQ. As DNA, the CDR3 is TGCGCCAGCAGCTCAACAGGGGGCCAGTACGAGCAGTACTTC. Translation gives CASSSTGGQYEQYF.

The gene calls are TRBV11-2 and TRBJ2-3; 8 positions match TRBD1. Looked up from germline, CDR1 is SGHAT and CDR2 is FQNNGV. The CDR3 has 18 residues. The ends lost 1 base at V and 1 base at J; junction bases unmatched: 10. The CDR3 nucleotides read TGTGCCAGCAGCTTAGGTCGTCTACAGGGGGGAGGCACAGATACGCAGTATTTT. The encoded protein is CASSLGRLQGGGTDTQYF.

V usage is TRBV2 and J usage is TRBJ2-7; maybe TRBD1 (6 bases). V was pared by 1 base and J by 3 bases, with 13 bases between. CDR1 is SNHLY, CDR2 FYNNEI, per germline. This CDR3 region has 15 residues. The CDR3 here is CASSEGGTSYYEQYF. The CDR3 nucleotides read TGTGCCAGCAGTGAAGGGGGGACATCATACTACGAGCAGTACTTC.

The chain recombines TRBV19 with TRBJ2-3; D is unresolved. This CDR3 is built from 13 residues. Trimming cost V 5 bases and J 1 base, with 7 bases left between them. The germline CDR1 and CDR2 sequences are LNHDA and SQIVND (reference sequence). Here the CDR3 reads CASSYGGTDTQYF. The CDR3, as DNA: TGTGCCAGTAGTTACGGCGGCACAGATACGCAGTATTTT.

V usage is TRBV6-5 and J usage is TRBJ2-3; D is uncertain. CDR1 is MNHEY and CDR2 is SVGAGI in the germline V gene. The germline V and J ends were trimmed by 0 bases and 2 bases, with 12 bases remaining between them. CDR3 length: 16 residues. The CDR3 region is CASSYSMVGNTDTQYF. CDR3 nucleotides: TGTGCCAGCAGTTACTCGATGGTAGGAAACACAGATACGCAGTATTTT.

V gene TRBV5-1 combines with J gene TRBJ2-7; unclear D gene. V lost 4 bases to trimming and J lost 3 bases, with 8 bases between them. Germline CDR1 is SGHRS and CDR2 is YFSETQ. This CDR3 spans 12 amino acids. CDR3 DNA: TGCGCCAGCAGCCCTGAGAACTACGAGCAGTACTTC. Encoded protein: CASSPENYEQYF.

The chain carries TRBV5-1 and TRBJ1-2; tentatively, D is TRBD1 (6 bases). The V end was cut by 1 base, the J end by 0 bases, with 13 bases between. The germline gives CDR1 SGHRS, CDR2 YFSETQ. This CDR3 contains 16 residues. CDR3 nucleotides: TGCGCCAGCAGCTTGACAGGACAGTTTTCTAACTATGGCTACACCTTC. Translation: CASSLTGQFSNYGYTF.

V usage is TRBV29-1 and J usage is TRBJ2-5; perhaps D is TRBD1 or TRBD2 (5 bases each). Germline V lookup: CDR1 SQVTM, CDR2 ANQGSEA. V was trimmed by 8 bases and J by 4 bases, leaving 17 bases between them. The CDR3 sequence is 13 residues long. CDR3 in amino acids: CSSTPSGTETQYF. CDR3 bases: TGCAGCTCGACTCCCTCGGGGACAGAGACCCAGTACTTC.

The J gene is TRBJ2-2, the V gene TRBV6-1, with D tentatively TRBD1 (6 bases). Germline V gives CDR1 MNHNS, CDR2 SASEGT. V lost 6 bases and J 5 bases, leaving 10 bases between the germline ends. This CDR3 contains 13 residues. CDR3 sequence (DNA): TGTGCCAGCAGCGGACAGACAACCGGGGAGCTGTTTTTT. The encoded protein is CASSGQTTGELFF.

The chain couples TRBV25-1 to TRBJ2-2; a possible D gene is TRBD2 (7 bases). The length of the CDR3 is 15 residues. Per germline, CDR1 MGHDK and CDR2 SYGVNS. The V end was cut by 5 bases, the J end by 3 bases, with 13 bases between. The DNA for the CDR3 is TGTGCCAGCAGTTCCCAGGGGAGGGACACCGGGGAGCTGTTTTTT. Translation gives CASSSQGRDTGELFF.

The chain couples TRBV7-8 to TRBJ1-5; unclear D gene. Between the trimmed V and J ends, which lost 3 bases and 0 bases, there was a span of 9 bases. There are 15 residues in the CDR3. From germline, CDR1 is SGHVS and CDR2 FQNEAQ. The CDR3 DNA is TGTGCCAGCAGCTTCTCGACGACTAGCAATCAGCCCCAGCATTTT. Protein: CASSFSTTSNQPQHF.

The gene calls are TRBV7-9 and TRBJ2-1, with 7 bases that match TRBD1. CDR3 length: 15 amino acids. J gave up 0 bases and V 4 bases, and 3 bases lay outside the gene matches. CDR1 and CDR2 from the germline V gene are SEHNR and FQNEAQ (reference sequence). CDR3 residues: CASSSGGSSYNEQFF. Written as DNA, the CDR3 is TGTGCCAGCAGCTCAGGGGGAAGCTCCTACAATGAGCAGTTCTTC.

The gene calls are TRBV18 and TRBJ2-5, with 8 positions matching TRBD1. The trim removed 0 bases at V and 4 bases at J, leaving 4 bases unmatched. Germline lookup yields CDR1 KGHSH and CDR2 LQKENI. The CDR3 loop spans 15 amino acids. The DNA of the CDR3 is TGTGCCAGCTCACCACCGAGGACAGGGCGAGAGACCCAGTACTTC. Translation: CASSPPRTGRETQYF.

The V gene is TRBV6-5, the J gene TRBJ2-1; D not resolved. Looked up from germline, CDR1 is MNHEY and CDR2 is SVGAGI. Trimming removed 2 bases from V and 5 bases from J, with 10 bases in between. The length of the CDR3 is 14 residues. CDR3 region: CASSYIRSHNEQFF. The CDR3 bases are TGTGCCAGCAGTTACATTCGTTCACACAATGAGCAGTTCTTC.

The V gene is TRBV5-4, the J gene TRBJ1-2; a possible D gene is TRBD1 (6 bases). With 0 bases removed from V and 5 bases from J, the gap between germline ends came to 14 bases. Per germline, CDR1 SGHNT and CDR2 YYREEE (reference sequence). The CDR3 is made up of 15 amino acids. The CDR3 DNA reads TGTGCCAGCAGCTTGGGCGGCAGAGGGGGGTATGGCTACACCTTC. Translating gives CASSLGGRGGYGYTF.

The chain has TRBV6-5 and TRBJ2-3; 9 nucleotides match TRBD1. V lost 4 bases and J lost 3; bases outside the gene matches: 2. In germline, CDR1 is MNHEY, CDR2 SVGAGI. The CDR3 extends over 14 amino acids. CDR3 DNA: TGTGCCAGCAGTTGGGACAGGGAGACAGATACGCAGTATTTT. Encoded protein: CASSWDRETDTQYF.